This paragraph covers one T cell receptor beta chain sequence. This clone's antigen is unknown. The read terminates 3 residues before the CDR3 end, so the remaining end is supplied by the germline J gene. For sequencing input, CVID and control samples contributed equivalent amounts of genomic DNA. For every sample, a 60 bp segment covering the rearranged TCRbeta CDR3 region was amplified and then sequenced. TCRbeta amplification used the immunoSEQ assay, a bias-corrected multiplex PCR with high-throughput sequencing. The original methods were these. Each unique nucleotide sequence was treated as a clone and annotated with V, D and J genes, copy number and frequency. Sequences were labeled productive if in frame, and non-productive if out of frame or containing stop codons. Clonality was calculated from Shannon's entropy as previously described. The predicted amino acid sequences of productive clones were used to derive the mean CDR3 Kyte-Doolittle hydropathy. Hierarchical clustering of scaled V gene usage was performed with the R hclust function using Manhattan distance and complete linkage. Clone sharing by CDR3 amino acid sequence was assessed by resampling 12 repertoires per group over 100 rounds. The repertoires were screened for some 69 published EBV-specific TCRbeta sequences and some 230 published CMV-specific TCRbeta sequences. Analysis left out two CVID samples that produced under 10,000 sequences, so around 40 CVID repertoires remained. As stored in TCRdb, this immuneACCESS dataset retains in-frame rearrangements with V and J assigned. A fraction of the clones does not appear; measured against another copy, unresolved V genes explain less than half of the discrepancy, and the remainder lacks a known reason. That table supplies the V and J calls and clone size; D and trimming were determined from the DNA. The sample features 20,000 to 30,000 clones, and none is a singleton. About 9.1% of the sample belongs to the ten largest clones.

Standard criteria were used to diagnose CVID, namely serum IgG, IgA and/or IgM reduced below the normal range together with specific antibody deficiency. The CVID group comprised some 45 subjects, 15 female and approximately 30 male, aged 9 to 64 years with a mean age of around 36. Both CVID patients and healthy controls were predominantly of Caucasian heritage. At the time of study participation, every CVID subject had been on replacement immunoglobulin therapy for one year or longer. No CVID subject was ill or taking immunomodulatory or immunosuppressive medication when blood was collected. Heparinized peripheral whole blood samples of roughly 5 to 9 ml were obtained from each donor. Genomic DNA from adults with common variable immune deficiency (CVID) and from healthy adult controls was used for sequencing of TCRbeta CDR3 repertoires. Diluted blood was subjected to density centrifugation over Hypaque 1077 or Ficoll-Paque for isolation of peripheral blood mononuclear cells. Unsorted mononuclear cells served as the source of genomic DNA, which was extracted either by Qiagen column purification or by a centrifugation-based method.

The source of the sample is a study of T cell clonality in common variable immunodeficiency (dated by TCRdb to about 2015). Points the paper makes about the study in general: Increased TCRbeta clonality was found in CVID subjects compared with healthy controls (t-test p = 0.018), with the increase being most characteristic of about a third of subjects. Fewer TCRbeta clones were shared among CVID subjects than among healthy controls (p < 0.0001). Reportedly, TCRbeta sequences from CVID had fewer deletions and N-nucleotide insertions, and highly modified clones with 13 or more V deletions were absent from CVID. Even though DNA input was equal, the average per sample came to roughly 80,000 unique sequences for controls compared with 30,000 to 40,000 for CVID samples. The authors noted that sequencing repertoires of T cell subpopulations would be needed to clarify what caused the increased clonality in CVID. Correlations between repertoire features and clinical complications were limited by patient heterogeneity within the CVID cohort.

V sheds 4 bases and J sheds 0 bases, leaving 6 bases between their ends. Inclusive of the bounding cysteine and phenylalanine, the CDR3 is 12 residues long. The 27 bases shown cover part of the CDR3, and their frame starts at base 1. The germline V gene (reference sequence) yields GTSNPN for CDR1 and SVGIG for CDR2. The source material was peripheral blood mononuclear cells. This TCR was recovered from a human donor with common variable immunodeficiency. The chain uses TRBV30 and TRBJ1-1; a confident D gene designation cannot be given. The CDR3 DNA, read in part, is TGTGCCTGGATCCTCCTGAACACTGAA. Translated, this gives CAWILLNTE. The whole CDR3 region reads CAWILLNTEAFF.